This TCR beta chain is from a study of T cells in narcolepsy. Turning to the study itself: Donors had narcolepsy type 1 or type 2, or were healthy controls.

This CDR3 has 14 residues. Germline V gives CDR1 MNHEY, CDR2 SMNVEV (reference sequence). V was pared by 3 bases and J by 7 bases, with 12 bases between. Study-wide results and limits: Autoreactive HCRT-specific and TRIB2-specific clonotypes were marked in same-patient CSF-versus-blood CD4+ comparisons.

Clones were read by immunoSEQ multiplex PCR, and TCRdb kept only the in-frame ones, dropping some. The table lists more than 7,500 clones, roughly 60% of them singletons, with over 20% in the top ten. As concerns this clone: The antigen remains unidentified.

This sequence joins TRBV27 and TRBJ1-4, with a weak D call TRBD1 (5 bases). This receptor was obtained from a human donor with narcolepsy. Input material: CD45RA- memory CD8+ T cells from PBMCs. This CDR3 reads CASSFIGVGEKLFF. As DNA, the CDR3 is TGTGCCAGCAGTTTTATAGGGGTTGGTGAAAAACTGTTTTTT.